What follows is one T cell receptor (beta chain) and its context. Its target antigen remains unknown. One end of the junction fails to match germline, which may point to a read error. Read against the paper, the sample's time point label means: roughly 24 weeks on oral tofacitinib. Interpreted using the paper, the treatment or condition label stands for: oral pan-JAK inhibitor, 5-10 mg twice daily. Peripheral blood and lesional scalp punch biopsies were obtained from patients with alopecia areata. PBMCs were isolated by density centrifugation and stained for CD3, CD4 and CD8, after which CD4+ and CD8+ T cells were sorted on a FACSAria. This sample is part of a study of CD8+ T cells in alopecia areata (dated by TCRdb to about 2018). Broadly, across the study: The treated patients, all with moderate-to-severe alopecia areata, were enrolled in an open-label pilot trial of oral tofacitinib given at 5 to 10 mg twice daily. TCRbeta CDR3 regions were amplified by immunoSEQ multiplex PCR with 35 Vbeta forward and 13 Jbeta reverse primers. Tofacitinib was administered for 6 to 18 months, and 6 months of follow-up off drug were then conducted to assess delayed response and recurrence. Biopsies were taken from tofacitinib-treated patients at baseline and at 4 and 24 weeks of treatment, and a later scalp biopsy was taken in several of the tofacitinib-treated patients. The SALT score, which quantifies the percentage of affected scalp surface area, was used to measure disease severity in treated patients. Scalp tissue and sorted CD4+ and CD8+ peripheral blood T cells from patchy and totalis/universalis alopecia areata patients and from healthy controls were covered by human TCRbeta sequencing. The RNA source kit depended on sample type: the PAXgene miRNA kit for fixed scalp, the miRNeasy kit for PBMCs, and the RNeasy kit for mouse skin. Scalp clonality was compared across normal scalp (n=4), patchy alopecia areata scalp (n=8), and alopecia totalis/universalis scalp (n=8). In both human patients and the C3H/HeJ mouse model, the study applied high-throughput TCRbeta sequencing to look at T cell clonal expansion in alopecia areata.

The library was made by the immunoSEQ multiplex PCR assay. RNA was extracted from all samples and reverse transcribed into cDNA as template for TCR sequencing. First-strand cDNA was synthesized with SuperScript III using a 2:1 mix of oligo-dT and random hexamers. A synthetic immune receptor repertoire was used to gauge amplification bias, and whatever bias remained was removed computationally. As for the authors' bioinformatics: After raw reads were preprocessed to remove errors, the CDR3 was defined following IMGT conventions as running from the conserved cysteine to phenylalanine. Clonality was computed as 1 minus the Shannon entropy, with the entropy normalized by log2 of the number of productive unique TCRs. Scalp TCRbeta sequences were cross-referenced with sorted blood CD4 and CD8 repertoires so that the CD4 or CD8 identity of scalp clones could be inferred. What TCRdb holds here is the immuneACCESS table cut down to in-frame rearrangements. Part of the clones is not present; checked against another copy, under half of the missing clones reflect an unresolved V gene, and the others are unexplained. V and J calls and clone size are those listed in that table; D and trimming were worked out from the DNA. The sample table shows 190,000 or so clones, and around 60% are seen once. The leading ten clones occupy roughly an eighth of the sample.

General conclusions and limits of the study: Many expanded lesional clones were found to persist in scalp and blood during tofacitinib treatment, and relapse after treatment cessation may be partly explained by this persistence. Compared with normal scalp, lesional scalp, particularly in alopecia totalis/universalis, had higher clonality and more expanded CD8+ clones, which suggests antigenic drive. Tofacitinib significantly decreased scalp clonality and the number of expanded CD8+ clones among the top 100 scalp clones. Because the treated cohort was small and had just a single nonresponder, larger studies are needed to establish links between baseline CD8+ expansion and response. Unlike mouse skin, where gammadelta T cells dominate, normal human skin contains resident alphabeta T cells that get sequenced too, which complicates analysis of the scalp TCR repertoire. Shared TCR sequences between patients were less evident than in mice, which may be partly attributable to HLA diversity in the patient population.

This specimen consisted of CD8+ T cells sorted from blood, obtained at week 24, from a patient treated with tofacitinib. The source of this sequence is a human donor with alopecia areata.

CDR3 region: CSVAGTQRAHAF. The bases read TGCAGCGTTGCCGGGACACAAAGGGCTCATGCCTTC. The receptor chain draws on TRBV29-1 and TRBJ1-2; the best D guess is TRBD1, with 6 bases matching. Inclusive of the bounding cysteine and phenylalanine, the CDR3 is 12 residues long. The only DNA kept is the CDR3, 36 bases in frame from the first base. Reading the germline V gene gives CDR1 SQVTM and CDR2 ANQGSEA.